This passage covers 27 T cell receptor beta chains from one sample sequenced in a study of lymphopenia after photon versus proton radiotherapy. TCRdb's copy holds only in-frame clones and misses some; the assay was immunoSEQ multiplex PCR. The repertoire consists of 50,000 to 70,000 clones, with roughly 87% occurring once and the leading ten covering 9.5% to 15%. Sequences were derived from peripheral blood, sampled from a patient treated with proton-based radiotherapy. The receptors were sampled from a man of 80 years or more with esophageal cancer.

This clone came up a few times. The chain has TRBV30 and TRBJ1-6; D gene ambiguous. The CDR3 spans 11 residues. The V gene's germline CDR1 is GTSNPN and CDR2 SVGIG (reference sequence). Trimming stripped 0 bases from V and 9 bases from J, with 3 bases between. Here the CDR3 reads CAWSVGSPLHF. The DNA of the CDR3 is TGTGCCTGGAGTGTCGGTTCACCCCTCCACTTT. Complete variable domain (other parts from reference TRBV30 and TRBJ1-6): SQTIHQWPATLVQPVGSPLSLECTVEGTSNPNLYWYRQAAGRGLQLLFYSVGIGQISSEVPQNLSASRPQDRQFILSSKKLLLSDSGFYLCAWSVGSPLHFGNGTRLTVT.

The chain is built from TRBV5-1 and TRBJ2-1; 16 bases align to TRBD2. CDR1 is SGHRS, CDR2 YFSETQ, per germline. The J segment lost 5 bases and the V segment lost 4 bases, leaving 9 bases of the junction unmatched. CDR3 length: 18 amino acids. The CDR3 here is CASSRPGLAGGSDNEQFF. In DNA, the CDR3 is TGCGCCAGCAGCCGGCCGGGACTAGCGGGAGGGAGCGACAATGAGCAGTTCTTC.

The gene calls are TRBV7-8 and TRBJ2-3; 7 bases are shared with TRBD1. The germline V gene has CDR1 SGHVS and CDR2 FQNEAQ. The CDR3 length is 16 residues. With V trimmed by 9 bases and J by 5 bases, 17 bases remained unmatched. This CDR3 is CARGKFRKGARDTQYF. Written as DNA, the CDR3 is TGTGCCAGAGGTAAGTTTCGTAAGGGGGCGAGAGATACGCAGTATTTT.

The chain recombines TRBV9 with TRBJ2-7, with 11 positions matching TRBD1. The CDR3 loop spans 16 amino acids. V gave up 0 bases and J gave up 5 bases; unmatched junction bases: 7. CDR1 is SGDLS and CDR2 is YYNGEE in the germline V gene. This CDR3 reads CASSVVGDRGEDEQYF. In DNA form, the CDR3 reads TGTGCCAGCAGCGTAGTAGGGGACAGGGGGGAGGACGAGCAGTACTTC.

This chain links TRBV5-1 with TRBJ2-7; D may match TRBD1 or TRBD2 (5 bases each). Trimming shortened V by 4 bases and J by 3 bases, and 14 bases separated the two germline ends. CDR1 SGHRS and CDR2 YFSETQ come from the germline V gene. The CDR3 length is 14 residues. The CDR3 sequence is CASSKPGTGYEQYF. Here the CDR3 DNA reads TGCGCCAGCAGCAAACCGGGAACAGGCTACGAGCAGTACTTC.

In DNA, the CDR3 is TGTGCCAGCAGCTTAGAGGGGGCGGCAGGCACTAGCAATCAGCCCCAGCATTTT. It is translated as CASSLEGAAGTSNQPQHF. The chain has TRBV7-9 and TRBJ1-5; TRBD1 matches 7 bases. The CDR3 runs to 18 residues. In germline, CDR1 is SEHNR, CDR2 FQNEAQ (reference sequence). The trim removed 1 base at V and 0 bases at J, leaving 9 bases unmatched.

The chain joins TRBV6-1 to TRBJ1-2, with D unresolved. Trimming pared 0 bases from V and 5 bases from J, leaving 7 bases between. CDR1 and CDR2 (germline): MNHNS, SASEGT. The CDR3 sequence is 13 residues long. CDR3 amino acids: CASSEAPGYGYTF. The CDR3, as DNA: TGTGCCAGCAGTGAAGCACCGGGGTATGGCTACACCTTC.

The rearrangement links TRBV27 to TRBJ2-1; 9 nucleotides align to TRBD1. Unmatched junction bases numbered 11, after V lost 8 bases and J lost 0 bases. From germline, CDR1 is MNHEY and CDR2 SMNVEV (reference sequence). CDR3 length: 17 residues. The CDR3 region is CASCINRGLSSYNEQFF. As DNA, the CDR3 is TGTGCCAGCTGCATTAACAGGGGGCTCTCCTCCTACAATGAGCAGTTCTTC.

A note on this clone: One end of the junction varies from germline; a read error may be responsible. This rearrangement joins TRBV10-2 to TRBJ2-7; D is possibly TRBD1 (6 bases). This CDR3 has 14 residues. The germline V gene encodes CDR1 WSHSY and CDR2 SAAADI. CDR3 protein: CAISAGTTSYEQYF. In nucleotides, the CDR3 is TGTGCCATCAGCGCCGGGACAACCTCCTACGAGCAGTACTTC.

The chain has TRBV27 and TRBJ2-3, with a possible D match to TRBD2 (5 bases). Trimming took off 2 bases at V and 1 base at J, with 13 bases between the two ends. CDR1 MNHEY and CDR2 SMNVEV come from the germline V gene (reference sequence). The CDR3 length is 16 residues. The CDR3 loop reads CASSLDGGQRTDTQYF. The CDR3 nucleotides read TGTGCCAGCAGTTTAGATGGCGGGCAGCGCACAGATACGCAGTATTTT.

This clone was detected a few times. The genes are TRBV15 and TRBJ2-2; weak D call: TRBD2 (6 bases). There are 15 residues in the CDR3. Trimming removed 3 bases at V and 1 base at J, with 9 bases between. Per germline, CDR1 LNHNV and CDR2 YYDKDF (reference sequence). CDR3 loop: CATSRISGNTGELFF. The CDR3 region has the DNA TGTGCCACCAGCAGGATTAGCGGGAACACCGGGGAGCTGTTTTTT.

The CDR3 loop is CAWSMGPYEQYF. CDR3 nucleotides: TGTGCCTGGAGTATGGGCCCCTACGAGCAGTACTTC. V usage is TRBV30 and J usage is TRBJ2-7; D is undetermined. The germline V gene has CDR1 GTSNPN and CDR2 SVGIG (reference sequence). The CDR3 has 12 amino acids. V dropped 2 bases and J dropped 2 bases, with 7 bases sitting between them. Filled out from reference TRBV30 and TRBJ2-7, the complete variable domain reads SQTIHQWPATLVQPVGSPLSLECTVEGTSNPNLYWYRQAAGRGLQLLFYSVGIGQISSEVPQNLSASRPQDRQFILSSKKLLLSDSGFYLCAWSMGPYEQYFGPGTRLTVT.

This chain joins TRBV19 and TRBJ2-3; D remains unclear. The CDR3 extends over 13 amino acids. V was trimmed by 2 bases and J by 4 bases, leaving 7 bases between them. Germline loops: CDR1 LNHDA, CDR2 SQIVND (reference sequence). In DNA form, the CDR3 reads TGTGCCAGTAGTATACTAGTCCCAGATACGCAGTATTTT. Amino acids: CASSILVPDTQYF.

This chain's CDR3 is CAWSPLAGRQETQYF. The CDR3 bases are TGTGCCTGGAGTCCCCTGGCGGGGCGCCAAGAGACCCAGTACTTC. The chain uses TRBV30 and TRBJ2-5, with D perhaps matching TRBD2 (6 bases). The CDR3 loop spans 15 amino acids. V shed 2 bases and J shed 1 base, with 14 bases lying between them. The germline gives CDR1 GTSNPN, CDR2 SVGIG (reference sequence).

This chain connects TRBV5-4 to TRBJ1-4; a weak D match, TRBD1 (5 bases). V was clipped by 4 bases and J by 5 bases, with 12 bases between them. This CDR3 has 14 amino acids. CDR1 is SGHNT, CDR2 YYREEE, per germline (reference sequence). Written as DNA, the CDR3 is TGTGCCAGCAGCACCGACAGAAGGAATGAAAAACTGTTTTTT. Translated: CASSTDRRNEKLFF.

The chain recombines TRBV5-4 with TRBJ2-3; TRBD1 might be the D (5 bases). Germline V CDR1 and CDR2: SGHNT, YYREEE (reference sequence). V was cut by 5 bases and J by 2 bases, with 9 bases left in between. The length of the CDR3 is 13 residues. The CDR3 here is CASSMTDTDTQYF. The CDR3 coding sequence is TGTGCCAGCAGTATGACAGACACAGATACGCAGTATTTT.

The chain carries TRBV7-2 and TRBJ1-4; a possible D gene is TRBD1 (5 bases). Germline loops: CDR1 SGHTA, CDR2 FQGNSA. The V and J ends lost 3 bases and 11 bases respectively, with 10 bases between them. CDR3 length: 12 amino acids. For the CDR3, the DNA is TGTGCCAGCAGCTTTTTTGGGGGGAAACTGTTTTTT. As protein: CASSFFGGKLFF.

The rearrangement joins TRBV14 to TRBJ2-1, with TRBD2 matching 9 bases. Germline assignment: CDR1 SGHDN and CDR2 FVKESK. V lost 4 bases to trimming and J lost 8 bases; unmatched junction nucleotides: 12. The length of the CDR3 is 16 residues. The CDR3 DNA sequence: TGTGCCAGCAGCCCCTTCCGGAGTAGCGGGAGCGATGAGCAGTTCTTC. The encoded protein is CASSPFRSSGSDEQFF.

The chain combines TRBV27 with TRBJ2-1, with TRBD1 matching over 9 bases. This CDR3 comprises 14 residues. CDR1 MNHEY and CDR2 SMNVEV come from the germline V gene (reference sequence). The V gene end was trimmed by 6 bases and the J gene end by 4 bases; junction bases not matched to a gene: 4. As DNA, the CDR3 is TGTGCCAGCAGGTTGACAGGGGGATACAATGAGCAGTTCTTC. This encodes CASRLTGGYNEQFF.

The CDR3 is CASSVATVISGNTIYF. The CDR3 nucleotides are TGTGCCAGCAGCGTAGCGACCGTGATCTCTGGAAACACCATATATTTT. This chain joins TRBV9 and TRBJ1-3; the D is unclear. Trimming pared 0 bases from V and 0 bases from J, leaving 10 bases between. This CDR3 is 16 amino acids long. Germline assignment: CDR1 SGDLS and CDR2 YYNGEE.

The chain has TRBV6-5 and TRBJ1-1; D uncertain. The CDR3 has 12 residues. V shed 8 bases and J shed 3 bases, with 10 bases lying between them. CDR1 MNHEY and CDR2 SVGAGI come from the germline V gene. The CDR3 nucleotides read TGTGCCAGCTTTGGGCCCTACACTGAAGCTTTCTTT. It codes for CASFGPYTEAFF.

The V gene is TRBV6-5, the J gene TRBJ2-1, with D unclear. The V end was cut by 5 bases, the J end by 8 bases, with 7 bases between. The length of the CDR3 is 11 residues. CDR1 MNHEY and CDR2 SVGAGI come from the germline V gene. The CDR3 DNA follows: TGTGCCAGCAGTCCACTGGATGAGCAGTTCTTC. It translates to CASSPLDEQFF.

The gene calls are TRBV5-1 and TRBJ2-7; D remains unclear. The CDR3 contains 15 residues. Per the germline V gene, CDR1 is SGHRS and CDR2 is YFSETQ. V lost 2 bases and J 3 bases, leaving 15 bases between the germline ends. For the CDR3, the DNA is TGCGCCAGCAGCTTCGGAAGCCGCGGATTCTACGAGCAGTACTTC. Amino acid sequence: CASSFGSRGFYEQYF.

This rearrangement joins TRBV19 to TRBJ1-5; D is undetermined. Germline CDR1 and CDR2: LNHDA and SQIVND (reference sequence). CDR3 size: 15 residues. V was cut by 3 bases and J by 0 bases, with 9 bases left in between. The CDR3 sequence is CASSIASGSNQPQHF. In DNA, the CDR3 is TGTGCCAGTAGTATTGCCAGCGGTAGCAATCAGCCCCAGCATTTT.

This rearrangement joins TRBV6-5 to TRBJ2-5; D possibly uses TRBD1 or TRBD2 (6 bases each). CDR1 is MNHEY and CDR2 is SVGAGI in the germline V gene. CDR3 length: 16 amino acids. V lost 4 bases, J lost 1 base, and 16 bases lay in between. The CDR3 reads CASSSLGRGGQETQYF. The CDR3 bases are TGTGCCAGCAGTTCTCTTGGCAGGGGAGGCCAAGAGACCCAGTACTTC.

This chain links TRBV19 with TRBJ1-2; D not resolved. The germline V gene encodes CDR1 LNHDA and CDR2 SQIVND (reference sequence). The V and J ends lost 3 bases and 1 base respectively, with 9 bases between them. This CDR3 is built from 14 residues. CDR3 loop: CASSIGLNNYGYTF. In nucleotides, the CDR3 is TGTGCCAGTAGTATTGGGCTAAATAACTATGGCTACACCTTC.

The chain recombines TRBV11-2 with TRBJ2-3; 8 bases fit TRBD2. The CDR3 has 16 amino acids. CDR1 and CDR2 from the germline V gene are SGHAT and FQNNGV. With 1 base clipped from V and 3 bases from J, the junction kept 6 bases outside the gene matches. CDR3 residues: CASSLVPSGWTDTQYF. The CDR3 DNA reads TGTGCCAGCAGCTTAGTTCCTAGCGGGTGGACAGATACGCAGTATTTT.